The source of this T cell receptor beta chain is a study of long-term antiretroviral therapy in people with HIV. At the survey level, the v3.0 immunoSEQ assay was run. This table comes from immunoSEQ multiplex PCR, and its TCRdb copy is limited to in-frame clones, with some not included. The sample carries about 35,000 clones, about three quarters recorded once. This clone was observed a handful of times. The source was unsorted PBMCs, collected 2 years after starting antiretroviral therapy. This sequence originates from a woman between 50 and 59 years old with HIV.

CDR3 residues: CASSLGAGSGSPLHF. DNA for the CDR3: TGTGCCAGCAGCTTAGGGGCAGGGAGCGGGTCACCCCTCCACTTT. This chain links TRBV11-2 with TRBJ1-6, with D possibly being TRBD1 (5 bases). CDR1 and CDR2 (germline): SGHAT, FQNNGV. The CDR3 is 15 residues long. Trimming removed 1 base at V and 10 bases at J, with 14 bases between. The full variable domain, completed using reference TRBV11-2 and TRBJ1-6, is EAGVAQSPRYKIIEKRQSVAFWCNPISGHATLYWYQQILGQGPKLLIQFQNNGVVDDSQLPKDRFSAERLKGVDSTLKIQPAKLEDSAVYLCASSLGAGSGSPLHFGNGTRLTVT.